The TCR beta chain under discussion was sequenced for a study of OX40 agonist ivuxolimab in advanced cancers. About the research overall: Ivuxolimab, an agonist antibody against OX40 (CD134), was given to patients. Head and neck, renal cell, melanoma or hepatocellular carcinoma were the cancers that dose-escalation patients had. The group had a mean age of 60 years, ranged from 23 to 79, and was around 86% male. Partial responses occurred in Three dose-escalation patients, one with hepatocellular carcinoma and two with cutaneous melanoma.

Germline CDR1 is MNHEY and CDR2 is SVGAGI. This CDR3 region has 12 residues. Trimming took off 5 bases at V and 8 bases at J, with 10 bases between the two ends. Method: immunoSEQ multiplex PCR; TCRdb's copy keeps in-frame clones and lacks some. This table has under 85,000 clones, roughly 80% appearing once. This clonotype was sampled from an adult with an advanced solid tumor such as melanoma, head and neck, liver or kidney cancer. The rearrangement links TRBV6-5 to TRBJ2-1; D perhaps matches TRBD1 (6 bases). Sample: CD4+ or CD8+ T cells sorted from blood, taken in a trial of the OX40 agonist ivuxolimab. The CDR3 bases are TGTGCCAGCAGTACAGGGACGCATGAGCAGTTCTTC. Translating gives CASSTGTHEQFF.